The source of this T cell receptor beta chain is a study of blood T cells in healthy people across ages. General observations from the study: Long-lived donors had more naive CD4+ cells and higher diversity than aged donors.

A remark on this clonotype: As yet, its antigen is unknown.

Through a sample-barcoded 5' primer and a J-beta primer mix, a second PCR was run for roughly 6 to 12 cycles. TCRdb redid the calling of the 5' RACE reads with MiXCR, one entry per CDR3 protein. The sample has hundreds of thousands of distinct CDR3 sequences, about 44% seen once. This CDR3 has 15 residues. V lost 6 bases to trimming and J lost 4 bases; unmatched junction nucleotides: 7. Germline loops: CDR1 LGHNT, CDR2 FRNRAP. The J gene is TRBJ2-1, the V gene TRBV12-5; TRBD1 aligns across 9 bases. This TCR was sampled from a man aged 30 to 45 in good health. Sequenced sample: blood. This CDR3 is CASGQGQGFYNEQFF. CDR3 in DNA: TGTGCTAGTGGCCAGGGACAGGGCTTTTACAATGAGCAGTTCTTC.